A single sample is the source of the 32 T cell receptor beta chains below, sequenced in a study of cytomegalovirus exposure and HLA in healthy donors. The PCR employed 60 Vbeta primers together with 13 Jbeta primers. The assay was immunoSEQ multiplex PCR, and TCRdb's table has in-frame clones only and misses some. Among 150,000 to 200,000 clones listed, approximately 71% were seen once. Sequenced input: PBMCs. These receptors all stem from a girl aged 5-17 years in good health and CMV-seronegative.

This chain uses TRBV7-8 with TRBJ2-7; 9 nucleotides line up with TRBD1. This CDR3 is built from 14 residues. Looked up from germline, CDR1 is SGHVS and CDR2 is FQNEAQ. After removal of 2 bases from V and 3 bases from J, the junction contained 2 bases not matched to a gene. This CDR3 reads CASSLLDRGYEQYF. The CDR3 coding sequence is TGTGCCAGCAGCTTATTGGACAGGGGCTACGAGCAGTACTTC.

In its sample, this clone was seen once. The rearrangement joins TRBV6-1 to TRBJ1-3; D uncertain. The CDR3 runs to 13 residues. The germline V gene has CDR1 MNHNS and CDR2 SASEGT. V lost 10 bases and J 0 bases, leaving 10 bases between the germline ends. CDR3 sequence reads: CAIVTHSGNTIYF. In DNA form, the CDR3 reads TGTGCCATAGTGACTCACTCTGGAAACACCATATATTTT.

V is TRBV7-3 and J is TRBJ2-7, with a tentative D call TRBD1 (6 bases). Trimming stripped 5 bases from V and 6 bases from J, with 14 bases between. Germline CDR1 SGHTA, CDR2 FQGTGA. There are 13 residues in the CDR3. The DNA of the CDR3 is TGTGCCAGCAGCCTAAATATAGGGGGCGAGCAGTACTTC. This codes for CASSLNIGGEQYF. Looking up the rest from reference TRBV7-3 and TRBJ2-7 gives the full variable domain: GAGVSQTPSNKVTEKGKYVELRCDPISGHTALYWYRQSLGQGPEFLIYFQGTGAADDSGLPNDRFFAVRPEGSVSTLKIQRTERGDSAVYLCASSLNIGGEQYFGPGTRLTVT.

For the CDR3, the DNA is TGTGCCAGCAGCTTGGCAGTCCTTGGCTATGGCTACACCTTC. Translated: CASSLAVLGYGYTF. The V gene is TRBV7-8, the J gene TRBJ1-2, with D unresolved. The CDR3 totals 14 residues. Trimming pared 3 bases from V and 4 bases from J, leaving 12 bases between. Germline V gene data show CDR1 as SGHVS and CDR2 as FQNEAQ.

CDR3 sequence (DNA): TGTGCCAGCAGTGAGGACAGGGGAGGGGGCTACACCTTC. Translating it yields CASSEDRGGGYTF. The rearrangement uses TRBV6-1 and TRBJ1-2; 9 nucleotides align to TRBD1. After removal of 3 bases from V and 8 bases from J, the junction contained 4 bases not matched to a gene. Germline V CDR1 and CDR2: MNHNS, SASEGT. The CDR3 contains 13 residues.

This clone was seen a few times. Other nucleotide sequences in the sample specify the same CDR3. The rearrangement joins TRBV7-3 to TRBJ2-2, with D perhaps TRBD1 (6 bases). Germline V gene sequence: CDR1 SGHTA, CDR2 FQGTGA. V was cut by 2 bases and J by 0 bases, with 7 bases left in between. CDR3 length: 15 residues. The CDR3 region is CASSLQGPNTGELFF. CDR3 sequence (DNA): TGTGCCAGCAGCTTACAGGGGCCGAACACCGGGGAGCTGTTTTTT.

V is TRBV6-5 and J is TRBJ1-2; a possible D gene is TRBD1 (5 bases). Trimming pared 5 bases from V and 3 bases from J, leaving 10 bases between. This CDR3 contains 13 residues. Germline CDR1 and CDR2: MNHEY and SVGAGI. The CDR3 is CASSRAGYYGYTF. DNA for the CDR3: TGTGCCAGCAGTCGGGCAGGGTACTATGGCTACACCTTC.

The rearrangement uses TRBV7-9 and TRBJ2-3, with TRBD2 identical over 13 bases. The length of the CDR3 is 15 residues. J gave up 4 bases and V 4 bases, and 2 bases lay outside the gene matches. Germline CDR1 and CDR2: SEHNR and FQNEAQ (reference sequence). The CDR3 is CASSWTSGGADTQYF. The CDR3 DNA is TGTGCCAGCAGCTGGACTAGCGGGGGAGCAGATACGCAGTATTTT.

The sample holds a few counts of this clone. The chain couples TRBV5-1 to TRBJ2-6, with D maybe TRBD2 (6 bases). V was pared by 4 bases and J by 0 bases, with 17 bases between. The CDR3 has 18 amino acids. Per the germline V gene, CDR1 is SGHRS and CDR2 is YFSETQ. CDR3 in amino acids: CASSPGLTPISGANVLTF. The CDR3 region has the DNA TGCGCCAGCAGCCCCGGACTAACCCCTATCTCTGGGGCCAACGTCCTGACTTTC.

This clone was seen a few times. This chain uses TRBV6-1 with TRBJ1-2, with a weak D call TRBD1 (5 bases). Looked up from germline, CDR1 is MNHNS and CDR2 is SASEGT. The V gene lost 0 bases and the J gene lost 4 bases, with 12 bases spanning the gap. CDR3 length: 15 residues. The CDR3 DNA reads as TGTGCCAGCAGTGAAGCGCTCGGGGGTATCTATGGCTACACCTTC. Its protein product is CASSEALGGIYGYTF.

The chain combines TRBV7-3 with TRBJ1-1; perhaps TRBD1 as D (5 bases). The V gene lost 2 bases and the J gene lost 7 bases, with 11 bases spanning the gap. CDR3 length: 13 amino acids. Germline CDR1 reads SGHTA; CDR2 reads FQGTGA. The CDR3 is CASSLGTGGEAFF. The CDR3 bases are TGTGCCAGCAGCTTAGGGACTGGGGGTGAAGCTTTCTTT.

This clone is medium-sized in the sample. The same CDR3 is also encoded by other DNA sequences in this sample. V is TRBV6-4 and J is TRBJ2-3; TRBD2 matches at 8 bases. This CDR3 region has 15 residues. Germline CDR1 is MRHNA and CDR2 is SNTAGT. With 0 bases clipped from V and 1 base from J, the junction kept 0 bases outside the gene matches. CDR3 protein: CASSDSSGGTDTQYF. DNA for the CDR3: TGTGCCAGCAGTGACTCTAGCGGGGGCACAGATACGCAGTATTTT.

V and J are TRBV5-1 and TRBJ2-1, with 11 bases lining up with TRBD2. This CDR3 contains 15 residues. J gave up 4 bases and V 3 bases, and 3 bases lay outside the gene matches. Per the germline V gene, CDR1 is SGHRS and CDR2 is YFSETQ. CDR3 in amino acids: CASSSGTSGYNEQFF. CDR3 sequence (DNA): TGCGCCAGCAGCTCGGGGACTAGCGGTTACAATGAGCAGTTCTTC.

The chain employs TRBV6-5 and TRBJ1-1, with TRBD1 matching over 9 bases. Trimming took 5 bases from V and 5 from J; bases not matched to a gene: 6. CDR1 and CDR2 (germline): MNHEY, SVGAGI. The CDR3 is made up of 14 amino acids. This CDR3 is CASSAADRGTEAFF. The CDR3 DNA is TGTGCCAGCAGTGCAGCTGACAGGGGGACTGAAGCTTTCTTT.

This chain joins TRBV2 and TRBJ1-2; D might be TRBD1 (6 bases). This CDR3 contains 12 residues. V dropped 7 bases and J dropped 7 bases, with 13 bases sitting between them. CDR1 and CDR2 (germline): SNHLY, FYNNEI. CDR3 sequence: CASMGTRIGYTF. The CDR3 DNA reads as TGTGCCAGCATGGGGACAAGGATTGGCTACACCTTC.

The chain recombines TRBV19 with TRBJ1-6, with 7 bases aligning to TRBD1. CDR3 length equals 16 residues. Germline CDR1 LNHDA, CDR2 SQIVND (reference sequence). The V and J ends lost 5 bases and 4 bases, in that order; junction bases with no gene match: 8. CDR3 bases: TGTGCCAGTAGTCTCCGGGACAGCGGATATAATTCACCCCTCCACTTT. Translation: CASSLRDSGYNSPLHF.

This chain joins TRBV13 and TRBJ1-2; tentative D call: TRBD1 (6 bases). The V and J ends lost 3 bases and 3 bases respectively, with 11 bases between them. The CDR3 is made up of 14 amino acids. Germline V gene sequence: CDR1 PRHDT, CDR2 FYEKMQ (reference sequence). The CDR3 DNA is TGTGCCAGCAGCTTGTGGCAGGGGCACTATGGCTACACCTTC. This translates into CASSLWQGHYGYTF. Full variable domain (missing parts from reference TRBV13 and TRBJ1-2): AAGVIQSPRHLIKEKRETATLKCYPIPRHDTVYWYQQGPGQDPQFLISFYEKMQSDKGSIPDRFSAQQFSDYHSELNMSSLELGDSALYFCASSLWQGHYGYTFGSGTRLTVV.

The chain links TRBV4-1 to TRBJ2-7; TRBD1 matches 9 bases. The germline V gene encodes CDR1 MGHRA and CDR2 YSYEKL. Trimming at V came to 0 bases and at J to 1 base, leaving 10 bases not matched to a gene. The CDR3 spans 18 residues. In DNA form, the CDR3 reads TGCGCCAGCAGCCAAGATATTGGGGTGGGACAGGGTTCCTACGAGCAGTACTTC. Its translation: CASSQDIGVGQGSYEQYF.

V and J are TRBV15 and TRBJ1-5; tentatively, D is TRBD1 (6 bases). This CDR3 region has 16 residues. Germline CDR1 reads LNHNV; CDR2 reads YYDKDF (reference sequence). V lost 0 bases, J lost 2 bases, and 11 bases lay in between. The CDR3 DNA reads TGTGCCACCAGCAGAGATCGGAGACAGGGCAATCAGCCCCAGCATTTT. Translation gives CATSRDRRQGNQPQHF.

This clone has just a few counts. The chain employs TRBV5-1 and TRBJ2-3; 10 bases line up with TRBD2. Germline values: CDR1 SGHRS, CDR2 YFSETQ. V lost 5 bases to trimming and J lost 4 bases; unmatched junction nucleotides: 7. This CDR3 has 15 amino acids. The CDR3 DNA reads as TGCGCCAGCAGTCCTATAGCGGGAGGTCCAGATACGCAGTATTTT. Translated, it gives CASSPIAGGPDTQYF.

As regards this clone: The same CDR3 can be traced to other DNA sequences in this sample. The chain employs TRBV4-1 and TRBJ1-5; D possibly corresponds to TRBD1 (5 bases). Trimming cost V 3 bases and J 4 bases, with 10 bases left between them. The CDR3 is made up of 14 amino acids. Looked up from germline, CDR1 is MGHRA and CDR2 is YSYEKL. CDR3 loop: CASSHGTENQPQHF. Here the CDR3 DNA reads TGCGCCAGCAGCCATGGGACTGAAAATCAGCCCCAGCATTTT.

The CDR3 sequence is CASSPRGRGDTGELFF. CDR3 DNA: TGCGCCAGCAGCCCCCGGGGGCGGGGGGACACCGGGGAGCTGTTTTTT. The genes are TRBV5-1 and TRBJ2-2, with TRBD2 matching 8 bases. The CDR3 has 16 amino acids. The V gene end was trimmed by 4 bases and the J gene end by 3 bases; junction bases not matched to a gene: 8. CDR1 SGHRS and CDR2 YFSETQ come from the germline V gene.

This clone was recorded only once. The rearrangement joins TRBV2 to TRBJ2-3; 7 positions agree with TRBD1. CDR3 length equals 14 residues. Losses at the gene ends were 11 bases for V and 3 bases for J; bases not matched to a gene: 11. From germline, CDR1 is SNHLY and CDR2 FYNNEI. In DNA form, the CDR3 reads TGTGCCGTAGAAAGGGACAGTGGAACAGATACGCAGTATTTT. Residues: CAVERDSGTDTQYF. The full variable domain, its missing parts supplied by reference TRBV2 and TRBJ2-3, is EPEVTQTPSHQVTQMGQEVILRCVPISNHLYFYWYRQILGQKVEFLVSFYNNEISEKSEIFDDQFSVERPDGSNFTLKIRSTKLEDSAMYFCAVERDSGTDTQYFGPGTRLTVL.

This clone was seen a handful of times. Here the CDR3 DNA reads TGTGCCAGCAGGACGGAGATGAACACTGAAGCTTTCTTT. Its protein product is CASRTEMNTEAFF. The chain recombines TRBV5-4 with TRBJ1-1; no clear D gene. The CDR3 runs to 13 residues. Trimming cost V 5 bases and J 0 bases, with 8 bases left between them. Germline values: CDR1 SGHNT, CDR2 YYREEE (reference sequence).

The V call is TRBV5-4, the J call TRBJ1-6; 9 positions match TRBD1. Germline lookup yields CDR1 SGHNT and CDR2 YYREEE (reference sequence). This CDR3 has 14 residues. V was pared by 2 bases and J by 7 bases, with 1 base of the junction left unmatched. The CDR3 loop reads CASSLQGANSPLHF. The CDR3 coding sequence is TGTGCCAGCAGCTTACAGGGGGCGAATTCACCCCTCCACTTT.

V is TRBV4-1 and J is TRBJ2-7; TRBD1 might be the D (5 bases). V gave up 1 base and J gave up 2 bases, with 12 bases separating them. This CDR3 is 15 amino acids long. Germline CDR1 reads MGHRA; CDR2 reads YSYEKL. The CDR3 bases are TGCGCCAGCAGCCAAGTTGATACAGGAGCCTACGAGCAGTACTTC. This encodes CASSQVDTGAYEQYF.

The chain joins TRBV5-8 to TRBJ1-2; D uncertain. The germline gives CDR1 SGHTS, CDR2 YDEGEE. The CDR3 totals 12 residues. Trimming removed 4 bases from V and 8 bases from J, with 12 bases in between. This CDR3 is CASSLVTSGYTF. For the CDR3, the DNA is TGTGCCAGCAGCCTAGTAACGAGCGGCTACACCTTC.

In DNA, the CDR3 is TGTGCCAGCAGCTATACAGGGACAGCACGCACTGAAGCTTTCTTT. This encodes CASSYTGTARTEAFF. V and J are TRBV7-2 and TRBJ1-1, with 7 bases identical to TRBD1. Germline V gene lookup returns CDR1 SGHTA and CDR2 FQGNSA. The CDR3 spans 15 residues. Trimming took 4 bases from V and 4 from J; bases not matched to a gene: 9.

To note about this clone: The same CDR3 is also encoded by other DNA sequences in this sample. The J gene is TRBJ2-1, the V gene TRBV9; D not certain. This CDR3 has 12 amino acids. V was clipped by 4 bases and J by 9 bases, with 11 bases between them. Germline V gene data show CDR1 as SGDLS and CDR2 as YYNGEE. CDR3 amino acids: CASSLLETEQFF. The CDR3 region has the DNA TGTGCCAGCAGCCTCCTAGAGACTGAGCAGTTCTTC.

The V and J genes are TRBV28 and TRBJ1-2; tentatively, D is TRBD1 (6 bases). Germline CDR1 and CDR2: MDHEN and SYDVKM. Between the trimmed V and J ends, which lost 4 bases and 8 bases, there was a span of 20 bases. This CDR3 contains 15 residues. DNA of the CDR3: TGTGCCAGCAGTTCCTCAGCCGGGACAAGAAGAGGCTACACCTTC. Its protein is CASSSSAGTRRGYTF.

This sequence joins TRBV28 and TRBJ2-3; D gene ambiguous. Per germline, CDR1 MDHEN and CDR2 SYDVKM. The CDR3 runs to 14 residues. V lost 2 bases, J lost 6 bases, and 12 bases lay in between. The chain's CDR3 is CASSLEVGRDTQYF. In DNA form, the CDR3 reads TGTGCCAGCAGTTTAGAGGTCGGTAGGGATACGCAGTATTTT. Complete variable domain (other parts from reference TRBV28 and TRBJ2-3): DVKVTQSSRYLVKRTGEKVFLECVQDMDHENMFWYRQDPGLGLRLIYFSYDVKMKEKGDIPEGYSVSREKKERFSLILESASTNQTSMYLCASSLEVGRDTQYFGPGTRLTVL.

The rearrangement uses TRBV6-1 and TRBJ1-1; unclear D gene. Germline CDR1 MNHNS, CDR2 SASEGT. Trimming removed 4 bases at V and 4 bases at J, with 19 bases between. This CDR3 is 16 amino acids long. The CDR3, as DNA: TGTGCCAGCAGTGCCCCCCGGACCTATCGGGGCACTGAAGCTTTCTTT. It codes for CASSAPRTYRGTEAFF.